Here is one T cell receptor (beta chain) with its context. It lacks a known antigen. Per-base qualities were not stored, and no clone one base away is much larger. The immunoSEQ Assay, a bias-controlled multiplex PCR, was used to amplify TCRbeta CDR3 regions from genomic DNA. On the authors' methods: The number of nucleated cells in each sample was estimated by amplification of reference gene primers within the assay. Sequence reads were collapsed and filtered to measure the absolute abundance of every unique TCRbeta CDR3 rearrangement. For each sample, productive Simpson clonality was calculated as the square root of Simpson's diversity index across productive rearrangements. The immuneACCESS repertoire file appears here via TCRdb, limited to in-frame rearrangements. These files lack a portion of the clones; in checked studies, under half of the deficit traces to unresolved V genes, and the cause of the others is not known. That table supplies the V and J calls and clone size; D and trimming were determined from the DNA. The sample yields roughly 260,000 clones; 75% to 95% were counted once. The top ten hold roughly 2.7% of the sample.

One collaborating source in Seattle enrolled patients during active infection and followed them longitudinally through the course of disease. Collaborating institutions collected whole blood in K2EDTA tubes following their own protocols. For TCRbeta analysis, collaborators shipped samples in one of three forms: frozen whole blood, isolated PBMCs, or DNA extracted from either of those sample types. The data are from a study of blood T cell repertoires in COVID-19 (dated by TCRdb to 2019 to 2021). Regarding the study in general: Samples from collaborators originated in the United States, Italy and Spain and spanned both the acute and convalescent phases of COVID-19. HLA class I and class II types, where available, came from metadata supplied by the sample provider rather than from assay-based typing. Nearly every sample came with metadata listing a de-identified subject ID, COVID-19 status, age in years and sex. The material from the prospective study consisted of cDNA or gDNA derived from T cells, B-cell-depleted T cells, or PBMCs. The samples were drawn from the first 160 participants of the ongoing ImmuneRACE study and from some 1,300 subjects provided by 6 global collaborators. The dataset comprised deeply sampled blood TCRbeta repertoires from subjects exposed to, actively infected with, or recovered from COVID-19. The repertoires were released in a freely available public database intended as a resource for research on the immune response to SARS-CoV-2. General conclusions and limits of the study: How much clinical and demographic metadata was included differed by source and by participant, and the metadata was provided uncurated.

Sequencing was carried out using peripheral blood. The TCR originated in a person aged 18 to 35 with COVID-19, enrolled during active disease.

The sequenced DNA is TGCGCCAGCAGCTTACAGTTTGGCTACGAGCAGTACTTC. Translated, it gives CASSLQFGYEQYF. The chain employs TRBV5-1 and TRBJ2-7; the D gene identity is not certain. The CDR3 numbers 13 residues from cysteine through phenylalanine. CDR3 DNA is the only sequence kept; it has 39 bases, read in frame from the first base. V drops 2 bases and J drops 3 bases, leaving 9 bases in between. Sequences SGHRS (CDR1) and YFSETQ (CDR2) are obtained from the germline V gene.